One T cell receptor (beta chain) is described in this entry. Antigen unknown. The data are from a study of cytomegalovirus exposure and HLA in healthy donors. Study outcomes and limitations: In vitro data verified a few CMV-associated chains as specific for CMV antigens.

The CDR3 is 17 amino acids. The V and J ends lost 1 base and 4 bases, in that order; junction bases with no gene match: 7. Germline values: CDR1 MDHEN, CDR2 SYDVKM. Profiled with immunoSEQ multiplex PCR; TCRdb holds only in-frame clones, not every one. The sample includes some 250,000 clones, roughly 86% of them seen just once. Input material: PBMCs. J is TRBJ1-5 and V is TRBV28, with TRBD1 matching 10 bases. The TCR comes from a woman in her 30s in good health and CMV-seropositive. Here the CDR3 reads CASSLLSGTGANQPQHF. Written as DNA, the CDR3 is TGTGCCAGCAGTTTATTGTCCGGGACAGGGGCGAATCAGCCCCAGCATTTT.